This T cell receptor (beta chain) was retrieved from a study of T cell responses to AZD1222 COVID-19 vaccine. This CDR3 comprises 15 residues. V gave up 1 base and J gave up 0 bases; unmatched junction bases: 0. Germline CDR1 reads SGHTA; CDR2 reads FQGNSA. Sequenced by immunoSEQ multiplex PCR; TCRdb stores in-frame clones only, minus some. The repertoire holds around 200,000 clones, with over 85% as singletons. Material: peripheral blood, obtained on day 0 of AZD1222 vaccination. The sequence was collected from an adult in good health. The chain joins TRBV7-2 to TRBJ2-1; 7 nucleotides align to TRBD2. The CDR3 DNA sequence: TGTGCCAGCAGCTTAGGCGGGGGCTCCTACAATGAGCAGTTCTTC. It codes for CASSLGGGSYNEQFF.